The clone carrying this TCR beta chain was observed a few times. Its antigen remains unknown. V lost 4 bases, J lost 2 bases, and 7 bases stayed unmatched. CDR1 SGHRS and CDR2 YFSETQ come from the germline V gene. There are 15 residues in the CDR3. This specimen comes from a study of cytomegalovirus exposure and HLA in healthy donors. Overall study results and limits: Exclusion applied to some V segments, including TRBV6-2 and TRBV6-3, as they were indistinguishable. Overall, about 160 TCR beta chains were annotated as cytomegalovirus-associated. Relative to equally common others, HLA-associated TCR beta chains showed greater clonal expansion in a later analysis.

Researchers ran the PCR with 60 Vbeta and 13 Jbeta primers. TCRdb's copy holds only in-frame clones and misses some; the assay was immunoSEQ multiplex PCR. There are about 180,000 clones in the sample; roughly 80% occur only once, and more than 1.1% lies in the top ten. The V and J genes are TRBV5-1 and TRBJ2-7; 9 bases map to TRBD2. This receptor was identified in a girl aged 10 to 17 in good health and CMV-seropositive. Sequencing was done on a sample of PBMCs. CDR3 amino acids: CASSPTSGLPYEQYF. The CDR3, as DNA: TGCGCCAGCAGCCCCACTAGCGGGCTTCCCTACGAGCAGTACTTC.